These 13 T cell receptor beta chains share one sample of origin, sequenced in a study of T cells after yellow fever vaccination. Each CDR3 protein is one row after TCRdb ran MiXCR on the 5' RACE reads. The sample includes roughly 170,000 distinct CDR3 sequences, 7% to 10% seen only once; the top ten take about 40%. Material: CD8+ T cells sorted from PBMCs, obtained 45 days after the yellow fever booster vaccination. The receptors here all came from a young man who received the YFV17D yellow fever vaccine.

This clonotype was counted at least ten times. In DNA form, the CDR3 reads TGCAGCGATCTGGGGCTTAACACTGAAGCTTTCTTT. This gives the protein CSDLGLNTEAFF. The chain uses TRBV29-1 and TRBJ1-1, with D perhaps matching TRBD1 (5 bases). V was trimmed by 7 bases and J by 2 bases, leaving 11 bases between them. The germline gives CDR1 SQVTM, CDR2 ANQGSEA. The CDR3 loop spans 12 amino acids.

This clonotype was seen only a few times. The chain has TRBV6-2 or TRBV6-3 and TRBJ2-7, with D perhaps matching TRBD2 (6 bases). The CDR3 has 12 residues. V was clipped by 6 bases and J by 4 bases, with 10 bases between them. Looked up from germline, CDR1 is MNHEY and CDR2 is SVGEGT. Here the CDR3 reads CASSRGRYEQYF. CDR3 DNA: TGTGCCAGCAGCCGGGGGAGGTACGAGCAGTACTTC.

The chain combines TRBV18 with TRBJ2-7; tentative D call: TRBD2 (5 bases). The CDR3 has 14 amino acids. Germline CDR1 and CDR2: KGHSH and LQKENI. V was clipped by 5 bases and J by 5 bases, with 16 bases between them. CDR3 protein: CASSFSSLRDEQYV. CDR3 in DNA: TGTGCCAGCTCATTTTCGAGCTTGAGGGACGAGCAGTACGTC.

The CDR3 region has the DNA TGTGCCAGCAGTAACCTGAACACTGAAGCTTTCTTT. The encoded protein is CASSNLNTEAFF. J is TRBJ1-1 and V is TRBV6-5, with D unclear. Trimming removed 5 bases at V and 0 bases at J, with 4 bases between. The germline V gene has CDR1 MNHEY and CDR2 SVGAGI. This CDR3 contains 12 residues.

This clonotype was detected a few times. The genes are TRBV3-1 and TRBJ2-7, with D unresolved. Trimming took 5 bases from V and 3 from J, leaving 8 bases between them. CDR3 size: 12 residues. In germline, CDR1 is LGHDT, CDR2 YNNKEL (reference sequence). The CDR3 DNA sequence: TGTGCCAGCAGCGCTTACCTCTACGAGCAGTACTTC. As protein: CASSAYLYEQYF.

This clonotype was seen ten or more times. The chain uses TRBV29-1 and TRBJ2-2; D is undetermined. In germline, CDR1 is SQVTM, CDR2 ANQGSEA. The germline V and J ends were trimmed by 2 bases and 4 bases, with 8 bases remaining between them. This CDR3 contains 13 residues. The CDR3 sequence is CSVEMVGTGELFF. The CDR3 bases are TGCAGCGTTGAAATGGTTGGCACCGGGGAGCTGTTTTTT.

This clonotype was detected ten times or more. V gene TRBV7-9 combines with J gene TRBJ2-7; D might be TRBD1 (5 bases). Germline CDR1 and CDR2: SEHNR and FQNEAQ (reference sequence). The CDR3 loop spans 13 amino acids. Trimming removed 4 bases at V and 6 bases at J, with 13 bases between. The CDR3 nucleotides are TGTGCCAGCAGCTCCAAGGACAACGGCGAGCAGTACGTC. Translated, it gives CASSSKDNGEQYV.

This clonotype was seen a few times. The chain carries TRBV4-1 and TRBJ2-7; weak D call: TRBD1 (7 bases). Trimming stripped 2 bases from V and 3 bases from J, with 14 bases between. CDR3 size: 15 residues. Germline CDR1 is MGHRA and CDR2 is YSYEKL. CDR3 sequence (DNA): TGCGCCAGCAGCCAAAACCGACAGGGAGGCTACGAGCAGTACTTC. It yields the protein CASSQNRQGGYEQYF.

The chain is built from TRBV18 and TRBJ1-1; TRBD1 is a possible D gene (6 bases). CDR3 length equals 16 residues. Trimming took off 4 bases at V and 0 bases at J, with 15 bases between the two ends. The germline gives CDR1 KGHSH, CDR2 LQKENI. CDR3 DNA: TGTGCCAGCTCACTATATAGGGACATCGTGAACACTGAAGCTTTCTTT. This codes for CASSLYRDIVNTEAFF.

The chain links TRBV20-1 to TRBJ1-2; unclear D gene. Germline V gives CDR1 DFQATT, CDR2 SNEGSKA (reference sequence). The CDR3 runs to 13 residues. CDR3 sequence reads: CSSLEPSNYGYTF. DNA for the CDR3: TGCAGCTCGTTGGAGCCCTCTAACTATGGCTACACCTTC.

DNA of the CDR3: TGTGCCAGCAGCCAGGAGGTCTCTGGGGCCAACGTCCTGACTTTC. As protein: CASSQEVSGANVLTF. The chain employs TRBV7-9 and TRBJ2-6; a possible D gene is TRBD2 (5 bases). CDR3 size: 15 residues. The germline gives CDR1 SEHNR, CDR2 FQNEAQ (reference sequence). V was trimmed by 5 bases and J by 0 bases, leaving 8 bases between them.

This clonotype was observed many times. The V gene is TRBV4-1, the J gene TRBJ2-7; TRBD1 is a possible D gene (5 bases). The CDR3 totals 12 residues. Trimming shortened V by 4 bases and J by 4 bases, and 8 bases separated the two germline ends. CDR1 and CDR2 from the germline V gene are MGHRA and YSYEKL. The CDR3 coding sequence is TGCGCCAGCAGCCTCACAGGTTACGAGCAGTACTTC. Its protein is CASSLTGYEQYF.

This clonotype showed up just a few times. The chain employs TRBV20-1 and TRBJ2-5; 12 bases map to TRBD2. J lost 1 base, V lost 2 bases, and 5 bases had no gene match. This CDR3 is built from 16 residues. Germline CDR1 reads DFQATT; CDR2 reads SNEGSKA (reference sequence). The CDR3 reads CSARPLTSGGQETQYF. In DNA, the CDR3 is TGCAGTGCTAGACCTCTGACTAGCGGGGGCCAAGAGACCCAGTACTTC.